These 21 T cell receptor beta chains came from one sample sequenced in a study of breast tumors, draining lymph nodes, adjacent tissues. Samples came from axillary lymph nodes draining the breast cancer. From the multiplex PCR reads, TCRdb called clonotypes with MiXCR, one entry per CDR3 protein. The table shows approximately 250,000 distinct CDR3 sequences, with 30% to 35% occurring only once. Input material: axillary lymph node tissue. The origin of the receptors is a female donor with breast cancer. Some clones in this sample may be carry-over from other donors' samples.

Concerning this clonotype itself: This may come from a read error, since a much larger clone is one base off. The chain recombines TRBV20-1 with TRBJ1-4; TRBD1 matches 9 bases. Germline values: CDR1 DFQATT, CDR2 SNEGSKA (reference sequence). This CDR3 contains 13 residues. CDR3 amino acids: CSAKTGGNETLFF. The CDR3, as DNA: TGCAGTGCTAAGACAGGGGGAAATGAAACACTGTTTTTT.

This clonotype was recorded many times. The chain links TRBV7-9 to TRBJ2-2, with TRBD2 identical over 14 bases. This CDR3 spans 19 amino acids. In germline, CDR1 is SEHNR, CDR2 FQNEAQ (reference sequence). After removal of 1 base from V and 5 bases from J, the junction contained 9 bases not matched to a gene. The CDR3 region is CASSLGGGLAGARTGELFF. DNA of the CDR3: TGTGCCAGCAGCTTAGGAGGGGGACTAGCGGGAGCTCGGACCGGGGAGCTGTTTTTT.

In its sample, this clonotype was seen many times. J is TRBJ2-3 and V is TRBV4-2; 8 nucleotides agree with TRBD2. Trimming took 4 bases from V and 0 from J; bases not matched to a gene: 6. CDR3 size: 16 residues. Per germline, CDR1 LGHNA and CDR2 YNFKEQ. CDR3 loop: CASSREAGVSTDTQYF. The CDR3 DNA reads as TGTGCCAGCAGCCGAGAAGCGGGGGTCAGCACAGATACGCAGTATTTT.

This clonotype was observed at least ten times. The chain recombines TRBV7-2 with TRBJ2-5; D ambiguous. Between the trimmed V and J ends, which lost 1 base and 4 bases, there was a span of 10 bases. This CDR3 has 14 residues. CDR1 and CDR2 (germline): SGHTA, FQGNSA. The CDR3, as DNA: TGTGCCAGCAGCTTAGGAGCTAGGTCAGAGACCCAGTACTTC. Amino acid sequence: CASSLGARSETQYF.

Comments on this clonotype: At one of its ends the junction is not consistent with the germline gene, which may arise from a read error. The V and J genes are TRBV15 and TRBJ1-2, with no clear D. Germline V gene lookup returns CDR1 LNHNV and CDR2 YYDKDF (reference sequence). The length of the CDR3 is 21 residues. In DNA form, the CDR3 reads TGTGCCACCAGCAGAGATCGGGGAACAGCACCGATCTACGAGCAGTACTATGACTACACCTTC. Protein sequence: CATSRDRGTAPIYEQYYDYTF.

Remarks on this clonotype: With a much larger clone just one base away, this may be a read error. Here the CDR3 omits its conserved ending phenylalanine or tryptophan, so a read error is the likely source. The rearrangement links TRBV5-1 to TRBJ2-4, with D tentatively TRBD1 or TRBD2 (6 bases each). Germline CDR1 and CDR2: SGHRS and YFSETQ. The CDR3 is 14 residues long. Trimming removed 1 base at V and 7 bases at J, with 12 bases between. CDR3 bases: TGCGCCAGCAGCTTGTCGGGGGCGGGTAACATTCAGTACTCC. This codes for CASSLSGAGNIQYS.

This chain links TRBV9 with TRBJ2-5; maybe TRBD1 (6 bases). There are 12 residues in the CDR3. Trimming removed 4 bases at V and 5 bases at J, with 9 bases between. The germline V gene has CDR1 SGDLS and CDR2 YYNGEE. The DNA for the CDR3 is TGTGCCAGCAGCAAGGGGGAGGAGACCCAGTACTTC. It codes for CASSKGEETQYF. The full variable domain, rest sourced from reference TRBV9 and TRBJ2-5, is DSGVTQTPKHLITATGQRVTLRCSPRSGDLSVYWYQQSLDQGLQFLIQYYNGEERAKGNILERFSAQQFPDLHSELNLSSLELGDSALYFCASSKGEETQYFGPGTRLLVL.

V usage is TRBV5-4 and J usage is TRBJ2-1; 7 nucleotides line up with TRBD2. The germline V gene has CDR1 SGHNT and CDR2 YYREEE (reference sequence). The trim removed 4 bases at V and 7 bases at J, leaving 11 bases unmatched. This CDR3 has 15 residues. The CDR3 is CASSGGLGVANEQFF. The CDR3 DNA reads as TGTGCCAGCAGCGGTGGACTAGGAGTAGCTAATGAGCAGTTCTTC.

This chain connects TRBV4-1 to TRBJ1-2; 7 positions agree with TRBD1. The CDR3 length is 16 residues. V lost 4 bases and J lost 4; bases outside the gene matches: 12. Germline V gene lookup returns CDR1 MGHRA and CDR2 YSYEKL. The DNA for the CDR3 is TGCGCCAGCAGCCTACGCCCGGGACAGCATCTCTATGGCTACACCTTC. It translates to CASSLRPGQHLYGYTF.

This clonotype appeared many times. The CDR3 DNA sequence: TGCGCCAGCAGTTCTGGGACTAGCGGGAGGGCCTCAGTTTACGAGCAGTACTTC. This gives the protein CASSSGTSGRASVYEQYF. The J gene is TRBJ2-7, the V gene TRBV10-2; 16 nucleotides line up with TRBD2. With 5 bases clipped from V and 4 bases from J, the junction kept 11 bases outside the gene matches. Per the germline V gene, CDR1 is WSHSY and CDR2 is SAAADI. The CDR3 runs to 18 residues.

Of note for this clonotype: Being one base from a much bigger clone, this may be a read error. The CDR3, as DNA: TGCAGGCCCAGTGGGGACAGGGGGACCGCTGGCTACACCTTC. It encodes CRPSGDRGTAGYTF. This sequence joins TRBV20-1 and TRBJ1-2; TRBD1 matches 11 bases. Germline CDR1 DFQATT, CDR2 SNEGSKA (reference sequence). This CDR3 is built from 14 residues.

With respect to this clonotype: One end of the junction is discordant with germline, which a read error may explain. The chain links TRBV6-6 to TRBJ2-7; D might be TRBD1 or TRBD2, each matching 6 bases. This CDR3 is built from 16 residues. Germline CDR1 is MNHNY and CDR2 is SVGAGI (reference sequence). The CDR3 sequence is CASSHSEGDPSYEQYF. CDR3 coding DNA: TGTGCCAGCAGTCACTCGGAGGGGGACCCCTCCTACGAGCAGTACTTC.

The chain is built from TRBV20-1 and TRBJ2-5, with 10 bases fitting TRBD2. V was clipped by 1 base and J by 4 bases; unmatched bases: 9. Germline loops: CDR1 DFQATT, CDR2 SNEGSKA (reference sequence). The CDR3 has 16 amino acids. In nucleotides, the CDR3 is TGCAGTGCTAGAGCCTCAGGACTAGCGGCAGGAGAGACCCAGTACTTC. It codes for CSARASGLAAGETQYF.

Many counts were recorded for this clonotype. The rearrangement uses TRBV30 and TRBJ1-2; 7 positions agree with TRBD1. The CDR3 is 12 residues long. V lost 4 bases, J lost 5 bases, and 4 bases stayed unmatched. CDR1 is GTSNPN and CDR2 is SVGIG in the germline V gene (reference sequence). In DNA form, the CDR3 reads TGTGCCTGGAACCCGACAGGGTATGGCTACACCTTC. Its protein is CAWNPTGYGYTF.

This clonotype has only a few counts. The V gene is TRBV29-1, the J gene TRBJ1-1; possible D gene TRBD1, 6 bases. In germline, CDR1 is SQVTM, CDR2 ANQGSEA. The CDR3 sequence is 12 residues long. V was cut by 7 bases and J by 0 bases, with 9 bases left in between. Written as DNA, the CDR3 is TGCAGCGCTGGGACACTGAACACTGAAGCTTTCTTT. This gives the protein CSAGTLNTEAFF.

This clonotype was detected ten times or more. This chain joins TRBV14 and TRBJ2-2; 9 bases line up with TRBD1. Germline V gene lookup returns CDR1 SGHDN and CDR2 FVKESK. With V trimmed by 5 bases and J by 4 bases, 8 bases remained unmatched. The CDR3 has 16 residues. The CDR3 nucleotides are TGTGCCAGCAGCAGGTTTTGGGACAGGGTCACCGGGGAGCTGTTTTTT. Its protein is CASSRFWDRVTGELFF.

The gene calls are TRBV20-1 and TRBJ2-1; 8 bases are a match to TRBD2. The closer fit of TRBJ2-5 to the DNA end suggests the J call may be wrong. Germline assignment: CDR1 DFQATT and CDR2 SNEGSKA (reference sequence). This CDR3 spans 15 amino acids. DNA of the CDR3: TGCAGTGCTAGCCCGGGAGGGAGGACCGGGGAGACCCAGTACTTC. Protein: CSASPGGRTGETQYF.

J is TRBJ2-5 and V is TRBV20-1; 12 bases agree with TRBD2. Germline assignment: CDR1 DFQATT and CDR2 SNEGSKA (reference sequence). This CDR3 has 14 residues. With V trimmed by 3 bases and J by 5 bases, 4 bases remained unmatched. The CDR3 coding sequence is TGCAGTGCTAGCCCACTAGCGGGGGGTGAGACCCAGTACTTC. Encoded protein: CSASPLAGGETQYF.

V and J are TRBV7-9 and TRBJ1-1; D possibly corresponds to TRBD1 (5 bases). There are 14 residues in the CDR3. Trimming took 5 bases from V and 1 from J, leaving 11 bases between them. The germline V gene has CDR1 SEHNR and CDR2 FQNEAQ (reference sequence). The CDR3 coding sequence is TGTGCCAGCAGCCAGGGTAGTAGGAACACTGAAGCTTTCTTT. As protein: CASSQGSRNTEAFF. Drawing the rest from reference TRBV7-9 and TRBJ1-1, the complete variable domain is DTGVSQNPRHKITKRGQNVTFRCDPISEHNRLYWYRQTLGQGPEFLTYFQNEAQLEKSRLLSDRFSAERPKGSFSTLEIQRTEQGDSAMYLCASSQGSRNTEAFFGQGTRLTVV.

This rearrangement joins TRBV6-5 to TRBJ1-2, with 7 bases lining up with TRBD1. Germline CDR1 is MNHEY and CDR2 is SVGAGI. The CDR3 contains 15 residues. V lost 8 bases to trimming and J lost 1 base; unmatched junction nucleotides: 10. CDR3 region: CASAPGTDFNYGYTF. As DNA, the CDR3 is TGTGCCAGCGCCCCCGGGACAGACTTTAACTATGGCTACACCTTC.

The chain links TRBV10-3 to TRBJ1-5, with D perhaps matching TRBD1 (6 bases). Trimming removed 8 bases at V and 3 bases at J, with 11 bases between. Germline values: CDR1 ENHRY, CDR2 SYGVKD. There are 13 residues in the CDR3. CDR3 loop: CAIRQGTNQPQHF. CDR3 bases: TGTGCCATCCGTCAGGGGACCAATCAGCCCCAGCATTTT.